This TCR beta chain stems from a study of T-cell reconstitution after alpha-beta-depleted transplantation in children. Broader study findings: For some patients, TCRbeta diversity was high at day 60 because of recipient T cells and thymic progenitors that survived. T-cell numbers and diversity, one year after transplant, stemmed largely from T cells that were newly produced. Several hundred expanded graft clones reportedly were the source of alpha-beta T cells about two months after transplant.

This CDR3 is 15 amino acids long. V was pared by 5 bases and J by 9 bases, with 7 bases of the junction left unmatched. This clonotype has a count of ten or more. Its antigen is unidentified. Preparing the TCRbeta library involved the use of unique molecular identifiers. MiXCR, run by TCRdb on the PCR reads, gives a single entry per CDR3 protein. The table records 100,000 or so distinct CDR3 sequences, around 6% of them present only once. This material consisted of PBMCs, mostly from graft donor cells, taken 60 days after TCRalphabeta/CD19-depleted stem cell transplant. The sequence was obtained from a female patient between 2 and 15 years old who had a stem cell transplant for Fanconi anemia, so the T cells may come from the graft donor. The chain employs TRBV12-3 or TRBV12-4 and TRBJ1-6; 10 bases agree with TRBD1. CDR3 coding DNA: TGTGCCAGCAGTCCCTCGACAGGGGGCAGTTCACCCCTCCACTTT. This codes for CASSPSTGGSSPLHF.